The clone carrying this TCR beta chain has at least ten counts. The V and J ends lost 5 bases and 5 bases respectively, with 19 bases between them. This CDR3 has 16 amino acids. From germline, CDR1 is SGHAT and CDR2 FQNNGV. One entry per CDR3 protein results from TCRdb running MiXCR on the RT-PCR reads. The top ten clones hold roughly 3.9% of a sample with more than 600,000 distinct CDR3 sequences, about 14% of them seen once. This receptor was taken from a female donor in good health, serving as a healthy control. Material: memory CD4+ T cells from blood. The chain is built from TRBV11-2 and TRBJ2-1; D remains unclear. The CDR3 nucleotides are TGTGCCAGCAGCCGGCGGTCCCCGTCGCCCGACAATGAGCAGTTCTTC. This codes for CASSRRSPSPDNEQFF. Supplemented by reference TRBV11-2 and TRBJ2-1, the full variable domain reads EAGVAQSPRYKIIEKRQSVAFWCNPISGHATLYWYQQILGQGPKLLIQFQNNGVVDDSQLPKDRFSAERLKGVDSTLKIQPAKLEDSAVYLCASSRRSPSPDNEQFFGPGTRLTVL.